This T cell receptor beta chain was sequenced during a study of neurological immune-mediated disorders. TCRdb passed the 5' RACE reads through MiXCR, listing each CDR3 protein once. The table shows more than 30,000 distinct CDR3 sequences, with 13% occurring only once. Specified time point: technical triplicate 2. This clonotype was observed at least ten times. Trimming pared 5 bases from V and 3 bases from J, leaving 5 bases between. The CDR3 sequence is 12 residues long. The germline gives CDR1 LNHDA, CDR2 SQIVND (reference sequence). The receptor was derived from a female donor with HTLV-1-associated myelopathy (HAM/TSP). The chain employs TRBV19 and TRBJ1-5; D uncertain. Sample: CD4+ T cells from blood. CDR3 region: CASSPPNQPQHF. The DNA of the CDR3 is TGTGCCAGTAGTCCCCCCAATCAGCCCCAGCATTTT. Looking up the rest from reference TRBV19 and TRBJ1-5 gives the full variable domain: DGGITQSPKYLFRKEGQNVTLSCEQNLNHDAMYWYRQDPGQGLRLIYYSQIVNDFQKGDIAEGYSVSREKKESFPLTVTSAQKNPTAFYLCASSPPNQPQHFGDGTRLSIL.